This T cell receptor beta chain was captured by sequencing in a study of control samples from healthy donors and cancer patients. Clones were sequenced by immunoSEQ multiplex PCR, and TCRdb holds only the in-frame ones, with some missing. The table has 65,000 to 95,000 clones, over 75% seen once. Trimming pared 10 bases from V and 6 bases from J, leaving 14 bases between. The CDR3 sequence is 12 residues long. Germline V gene data show CDR1 as ENHRY and CDR2 as SYGVKD. This clone was observed a few times. The clonotype was recovered from a man aged 50-59 years in good health. This chain links TRBV10-3 with TRBJ2-3; TRBD1 or TRBD2 may be the D gene (6 bases each). Material for sequencing was blood. The CDR3 here is CATAPGADTQYF. The CDR3 coding sequence is TGTGCCACCGCTCCGGGGGCGGATACGCAGTATTTT.